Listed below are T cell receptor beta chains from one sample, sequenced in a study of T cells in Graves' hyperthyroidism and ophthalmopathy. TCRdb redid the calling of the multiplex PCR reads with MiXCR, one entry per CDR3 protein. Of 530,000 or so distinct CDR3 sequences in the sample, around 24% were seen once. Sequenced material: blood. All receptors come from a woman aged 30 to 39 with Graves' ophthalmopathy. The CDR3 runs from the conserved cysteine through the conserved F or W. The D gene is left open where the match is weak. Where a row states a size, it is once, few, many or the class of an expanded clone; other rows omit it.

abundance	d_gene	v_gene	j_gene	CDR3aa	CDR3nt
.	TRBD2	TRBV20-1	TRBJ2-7	CSARDRGLAGGSPSYEQYF	TGCAGTGCTAGAGATAGGGGACTAGCGGGGGGATCGCCTTCCTACGAGCAGTACTTC
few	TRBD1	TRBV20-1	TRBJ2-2	CSARDDRGAGELFF	TGCAGTGCTAGAGATGACAGGGGGGCCGGGGAGCTGTTTTTT
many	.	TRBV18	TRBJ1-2	CASSPEQAGYGYTF	TGTGCCAGCTCACCAGAGCAGGCTGGCTATGGCTACACCTTC
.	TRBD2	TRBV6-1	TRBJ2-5	CASSHGTSGSHLETQYF	TGTGCCAGCAGCCACGGGACTAGCGGGAGCCATTTGGAGACCCAGTACTTC
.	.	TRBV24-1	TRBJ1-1	CATRLGDGTESFF	TGTGCCACCAGATTGGGTGACGGCACTGAATCTTTCTTT
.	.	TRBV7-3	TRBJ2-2	CASSLTVAANTGELFF	TGTGCCAGCAGCTTAACAGTAGCGGCGAACACCGGGGAGCTGTTTTTT
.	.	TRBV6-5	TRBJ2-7	CASTYSRGGYEQYF	TGTGCCAGCACTTATTCCAGGGGGGGATACGAGCAGTACTTC
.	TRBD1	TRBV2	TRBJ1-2	CASSEVRTGENGYTF	TGTGCCAGCAGTGAAGTTCGGACAGGGGAAAATGGCTACACCTTC
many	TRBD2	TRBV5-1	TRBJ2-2	CASSLSLIHQTSGPNTGELFF	TGCGCCAGCAGCTTGTCCCTGATCCACCAGACTAGCGGACCTAACACCGGGGAGCTGTTTTTT
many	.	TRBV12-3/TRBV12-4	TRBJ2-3	CASSFSDTQYF	TGTGCCAGCAGTTTCTCAGATACGCAGTATTTT
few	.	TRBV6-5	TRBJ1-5	CASSYSRGKQPQHF	TGTGCCAGCAGTTACTCGCGGGGGAAGCAGCCCCAGCATTTT
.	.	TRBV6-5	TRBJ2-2	CASSWERSTGELFF	TGTGCCAGCAGTTGGGAAAGAAGCACCGGGGAGCTGTTTTTT
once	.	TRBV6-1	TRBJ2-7	CASRATSISLEQYF	TGTGCCAGCAGGGCCACTAGTATCTCACTCGAGCAGTACTTC
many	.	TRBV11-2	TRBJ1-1	CASSLDREGSFNTEAFF	TGTGCCAGCAGCTTAGATCGTGAAGGATCCTTTAACACTGAAGCTTTCTTT
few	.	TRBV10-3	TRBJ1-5	CAISESTTNQPQHF	TGTGCCATCAGTGAATCCACCACAAATCAGCCCCAGCATTTT
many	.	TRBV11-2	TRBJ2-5	CASSLAGTPRETQYF	TGTGCCAGCAGCTTAGCGGGCACCCCGAGAGAGACCCAGTACTTC
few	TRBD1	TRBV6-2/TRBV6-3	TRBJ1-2	CASSYAATPGQSFYGYTF	TGTGCCAGCAGTTACGCAGCGACCCCGGGACAGAGTTTCTATGGCTACACCTTC
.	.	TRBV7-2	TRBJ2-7	CASSFHVSYEQYF	TGTGCCAGCAGCTTTCACGTCTCCTACGAGCAGTACTTC
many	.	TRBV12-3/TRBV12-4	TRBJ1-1	CASSLVVMNTEAFF	TGTGCCAGCAGTTTGGTTGTAATGAACACTGAAGCTTTCTTT
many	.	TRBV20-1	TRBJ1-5	CSATDSRQPQHF	TGCAGTGCTACCGACAGCAGGCAGCCCCAGCATTTT
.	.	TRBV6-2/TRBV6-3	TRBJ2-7	CASSYVGTYEQYF	TGTGCCAGCAGTTACGTGGGCACCTACGAGCAGTACTTC
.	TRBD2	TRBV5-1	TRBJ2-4	CASSGGTSPILGDIKYF	TGCGCCAGCAGCGGCGGGACTAGCCCCATTCTCGGGGACATTAAGTACTTC
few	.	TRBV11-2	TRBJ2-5	CASSPNDVIKTQYF	TGTGCCAGCAGCCCTAACGATGTAATAAAGACCCAGTACTTC
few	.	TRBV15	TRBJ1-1	CATSKRQGMNTEAFF	TGTGCCACCAGCAAGCGGCAGGGGATGAACACTGAAGCTTTCTTT
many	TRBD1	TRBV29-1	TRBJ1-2	CSVEDLGQGYGYTF	TGCAGCGTTGAAGATTTGGGACAGGGATATGGCTACACCTTC
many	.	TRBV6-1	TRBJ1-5	CASSAQGIGAQPQHF	TGTGCCAGCAGTGCTCAGGGGATCGGGGCTCAGCCCCAGCATTTT
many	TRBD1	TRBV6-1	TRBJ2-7	CASTPPRDRSSYEQYF	TGTGCCAGCACCCCCCCGAGGGACAGAAGCTCCTACGAGCAGTACTTC
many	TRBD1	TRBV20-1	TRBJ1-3	CSARDWYDRVVSGNTIYF	TGCAGTGCTAGAGATTGGTACGACAGGGTTGTTTCTGGAAACACCATATATTTT
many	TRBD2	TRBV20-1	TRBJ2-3	CSAPGTSGVDTQYF	TGCAGTGCTCCCGGGACTAGCGGGGTAGATACGCAGTATTTT
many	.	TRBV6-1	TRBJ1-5	CASSEAGGRREWAQHF	TGTGCCAGCAGTGAAGCCGGGGGGCGGAGGGAGTGGGCCCAGCATTTT